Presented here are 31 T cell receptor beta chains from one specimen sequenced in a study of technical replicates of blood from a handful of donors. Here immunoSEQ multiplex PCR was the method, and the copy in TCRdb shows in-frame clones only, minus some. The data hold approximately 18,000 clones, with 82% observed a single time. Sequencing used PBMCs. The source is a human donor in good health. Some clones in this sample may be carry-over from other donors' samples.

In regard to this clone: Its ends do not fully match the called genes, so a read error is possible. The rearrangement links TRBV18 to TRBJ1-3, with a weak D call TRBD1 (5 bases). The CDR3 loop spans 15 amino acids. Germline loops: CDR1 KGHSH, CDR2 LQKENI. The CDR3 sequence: CASSPLDTSGNTIYF. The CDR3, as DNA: TGTGCCAGCTCACCACTGGACACCTCTGGAAATACCATATATTTT.

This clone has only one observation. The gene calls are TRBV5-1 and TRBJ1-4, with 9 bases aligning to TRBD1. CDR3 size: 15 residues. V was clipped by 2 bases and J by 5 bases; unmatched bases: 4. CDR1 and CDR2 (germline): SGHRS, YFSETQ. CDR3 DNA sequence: TGCGCCAGCAGCTTTGACAGGGGGGAAAATGAAAAACTGTTTTTT. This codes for CASSFDRGENEKLFF. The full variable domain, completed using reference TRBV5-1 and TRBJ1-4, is KAGVTQTPRYLIKTRGQQVTLSCSPISGHRSVSWYQQTPGQGLQFLFEYFSETQRNKGNFPGRFSGRQFSNSRSEMNVSTLELGDSALYLCASSFDRGENEKLFFGSGTQLSVL.

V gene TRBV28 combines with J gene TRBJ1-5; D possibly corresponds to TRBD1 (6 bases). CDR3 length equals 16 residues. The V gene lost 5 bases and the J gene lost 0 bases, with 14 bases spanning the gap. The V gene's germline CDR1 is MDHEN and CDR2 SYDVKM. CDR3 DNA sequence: TGTGCCAGCAGTCTCGTCAGGGGAATTAGCAATCAGCCCCAGCATTTT. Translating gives CASSLVRGISNQPQHF.

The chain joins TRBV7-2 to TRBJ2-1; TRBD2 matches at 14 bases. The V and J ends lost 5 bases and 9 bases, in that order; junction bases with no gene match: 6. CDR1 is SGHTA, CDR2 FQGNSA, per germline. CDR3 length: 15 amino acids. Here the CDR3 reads CASSATGLAGVEQFF. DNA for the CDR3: TGTGCCAGCAGCGCTACGGGACTAGCGGGGGTTGAGCAGTTCTTC.

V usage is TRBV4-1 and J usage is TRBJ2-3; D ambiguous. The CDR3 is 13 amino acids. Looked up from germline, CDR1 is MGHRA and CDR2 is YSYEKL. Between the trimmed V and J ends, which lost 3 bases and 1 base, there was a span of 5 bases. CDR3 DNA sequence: TGCGCCAGCAGCCAGCCGGGCACAGATACGCAGTATTTT. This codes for CASSQPGTDTQYF.

This CDR3 is CASSLMGPGGITEAFF. The CDR3 DNA reads as TGCGCCAGCAGCTTGATGGGTCCGGGGGGGATCACTGAAGCTTTCTTT. The V call is TRBV5-1, the J call TRBJ1-1; tentative D call: TRBD1 (5 bases). The CDR3 is 16 residues long. V shed 1 base and J shed 4 bases, with 17 bases lying between them. Germline V lookup: CDR1 SGHRS, CDR2 YFSETQ.

The CDR3 here is CASSDFGGMASYEQYF. For the CDR3, the DNA is TGTGCCAGCAGTGACTTTGGAGGGATGGCGTCCTACGAGCAGTACTTC. The chain joins TRBV6-4 to TRBJ2-7; D might be TRBD2 (6 bases). There are 16 residues in the CDR3. The V gene lost 1 base and the J gene lost 1 base, with 14 bases spanning the gap. The germline V gene has CDR1 MRHNA and CDR2 SNTAGT.

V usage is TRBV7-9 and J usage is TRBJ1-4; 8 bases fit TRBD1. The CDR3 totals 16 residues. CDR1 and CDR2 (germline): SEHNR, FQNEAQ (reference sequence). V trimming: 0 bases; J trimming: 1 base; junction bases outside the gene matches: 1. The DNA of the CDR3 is TGTGCCAGCAGCTTAGCCGGACAGGGAACTAATGAAAAACTGTTTTTT. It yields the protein CASSLAGQGTNEKLFF.

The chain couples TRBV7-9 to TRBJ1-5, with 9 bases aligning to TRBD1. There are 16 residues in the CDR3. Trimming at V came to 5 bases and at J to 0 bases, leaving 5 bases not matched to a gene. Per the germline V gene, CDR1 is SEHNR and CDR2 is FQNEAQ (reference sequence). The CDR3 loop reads CASSKQGAGSNQPQHF. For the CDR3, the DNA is TGTGCCAGCAGCAAACAGGGGGCAGGTAGCAATCAGCCCCAGCATTTT.

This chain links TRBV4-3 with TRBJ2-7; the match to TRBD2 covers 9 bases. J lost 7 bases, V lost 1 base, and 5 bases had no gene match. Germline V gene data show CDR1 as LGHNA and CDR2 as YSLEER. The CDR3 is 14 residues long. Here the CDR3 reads CASSQALAGGEQYF. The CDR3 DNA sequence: TGCGCCAGCAGCCAAGCACTGGCGGGAGGGGAGCAGTACTTC.

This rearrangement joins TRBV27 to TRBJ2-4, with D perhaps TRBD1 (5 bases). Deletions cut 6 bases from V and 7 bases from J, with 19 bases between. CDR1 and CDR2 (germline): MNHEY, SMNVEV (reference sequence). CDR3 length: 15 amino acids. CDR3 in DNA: TGTGCCAGCAGAATAAAATTCCAGGGTATCAACATTCAGTACTTC. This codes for CASRIKFQGINIQYF.

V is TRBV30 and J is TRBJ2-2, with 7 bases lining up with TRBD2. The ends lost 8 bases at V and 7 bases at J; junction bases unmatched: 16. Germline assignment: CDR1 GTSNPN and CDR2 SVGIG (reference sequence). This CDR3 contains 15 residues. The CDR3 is CARPGGEGDGGELFF. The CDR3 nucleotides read TGTGCCCGACCCGGAGGGGAGGGTGATGGCGGGGAGCTGTTTTTT.

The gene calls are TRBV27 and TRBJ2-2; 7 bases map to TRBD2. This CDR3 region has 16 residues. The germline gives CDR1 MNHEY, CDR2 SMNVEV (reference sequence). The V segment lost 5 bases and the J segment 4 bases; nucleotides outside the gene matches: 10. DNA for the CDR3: TGTGCCAGCAGTGAAACCCGTGGGGGGGGCACCGGGGAGCTGTTTTTT. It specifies CASSETRGGGTGELFF.

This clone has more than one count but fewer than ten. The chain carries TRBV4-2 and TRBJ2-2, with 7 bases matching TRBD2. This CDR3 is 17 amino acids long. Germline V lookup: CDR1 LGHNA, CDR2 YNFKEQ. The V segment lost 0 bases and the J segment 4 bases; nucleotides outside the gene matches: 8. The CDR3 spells CASSQEGPAGTTGELFF. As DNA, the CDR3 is TGTGCCAGCAGCCAAGAAGGGCCAGCGGGGACCACCGGGGAGCTGTTTTTT.

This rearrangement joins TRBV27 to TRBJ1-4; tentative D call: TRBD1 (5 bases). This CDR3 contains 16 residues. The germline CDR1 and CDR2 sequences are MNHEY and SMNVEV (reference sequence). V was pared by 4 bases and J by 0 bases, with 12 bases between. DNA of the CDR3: TGTGCCAGCAGTTCCACAGGTGTAACAACTAATGAAAAACTGTTTTTT. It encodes CASSSTGVTTNEKLFF.

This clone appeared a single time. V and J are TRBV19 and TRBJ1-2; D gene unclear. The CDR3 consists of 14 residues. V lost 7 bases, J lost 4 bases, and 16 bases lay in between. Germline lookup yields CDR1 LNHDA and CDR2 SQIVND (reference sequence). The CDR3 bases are TGTGCCAGTACCGTCGACGGCAGAGGCTATGGCTACACCTTC. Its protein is CASTVDGRGYGYTF.

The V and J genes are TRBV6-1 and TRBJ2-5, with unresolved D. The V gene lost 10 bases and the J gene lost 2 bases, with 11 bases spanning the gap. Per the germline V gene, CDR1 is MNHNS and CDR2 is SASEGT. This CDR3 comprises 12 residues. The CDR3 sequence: CATYRRQETQYF. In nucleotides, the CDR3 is TGTGCCACCTACAGAAGACAAGAGACCCAGTACTTC.

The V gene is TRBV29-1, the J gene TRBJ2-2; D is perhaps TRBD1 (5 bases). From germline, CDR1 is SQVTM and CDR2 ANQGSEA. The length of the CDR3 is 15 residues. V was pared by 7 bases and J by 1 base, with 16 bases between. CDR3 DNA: TGCAGCGCCCGCGACAGCCTGTGGAACACCGGGGAGCTGTTTTTT. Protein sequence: CSARDSLWNTGELFF.

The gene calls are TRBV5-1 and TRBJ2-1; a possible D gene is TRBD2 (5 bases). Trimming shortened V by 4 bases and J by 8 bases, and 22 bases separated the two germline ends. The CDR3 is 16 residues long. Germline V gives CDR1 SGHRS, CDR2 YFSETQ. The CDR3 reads CASSLPFREIFDEQFF. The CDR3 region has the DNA TGCGCCAGCAGCCTCCCCTTTAGGGAGATATTCGATGAGCAGTTCTTC.

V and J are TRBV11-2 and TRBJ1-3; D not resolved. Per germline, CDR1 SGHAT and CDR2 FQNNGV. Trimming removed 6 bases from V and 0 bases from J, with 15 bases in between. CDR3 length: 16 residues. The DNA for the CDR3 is TGTGCCAGCAGTCAATGGGAGGGTTTCTCTGGAAACACCATATATTTT. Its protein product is CASSQWEGFSGNTIYF.

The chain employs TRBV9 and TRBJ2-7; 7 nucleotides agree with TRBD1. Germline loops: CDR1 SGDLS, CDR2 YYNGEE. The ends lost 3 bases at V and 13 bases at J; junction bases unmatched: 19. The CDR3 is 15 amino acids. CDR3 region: CASSGTRNRGPKEYF. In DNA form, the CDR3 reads TGTGCCAGCAGCGGAACTCGCAACAGGGGCCCCAAGGAATACTTC.

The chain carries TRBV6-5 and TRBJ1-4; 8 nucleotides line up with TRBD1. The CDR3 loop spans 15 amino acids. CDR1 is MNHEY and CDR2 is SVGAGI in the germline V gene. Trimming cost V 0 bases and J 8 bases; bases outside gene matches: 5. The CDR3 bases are TGTGCCAGCAGTTACTCGGCAGGGGGCACAGAAAAACTGTTTTTT. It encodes CASSYSAGGTEKLFF.

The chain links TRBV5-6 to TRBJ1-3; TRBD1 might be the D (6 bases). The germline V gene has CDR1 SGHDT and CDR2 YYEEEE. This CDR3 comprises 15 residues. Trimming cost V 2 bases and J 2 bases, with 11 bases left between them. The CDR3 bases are TGTGCCAGCAGCTTACAGGGACCCGCTGGAAACACCATATATTTT. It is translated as CASSLQGPAGNTIYF.

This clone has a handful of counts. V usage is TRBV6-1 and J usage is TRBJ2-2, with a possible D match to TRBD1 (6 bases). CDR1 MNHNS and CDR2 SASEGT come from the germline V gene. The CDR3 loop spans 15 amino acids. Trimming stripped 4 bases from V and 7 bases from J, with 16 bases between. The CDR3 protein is CASSAEQGVVGELFF. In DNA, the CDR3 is TGTGCCAGCAGTGCCGAACAGGGAGTAGTCGGGGAGCTGTTTTTT.

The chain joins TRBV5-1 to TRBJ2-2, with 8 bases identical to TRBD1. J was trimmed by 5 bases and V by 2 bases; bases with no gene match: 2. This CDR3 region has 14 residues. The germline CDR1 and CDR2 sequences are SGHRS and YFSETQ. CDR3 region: CASSFDRGTGELFF. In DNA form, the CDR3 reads TGCGCCAGCAGCTTTGACAGGGGAACCGGGGAGCTGTTTTTT.

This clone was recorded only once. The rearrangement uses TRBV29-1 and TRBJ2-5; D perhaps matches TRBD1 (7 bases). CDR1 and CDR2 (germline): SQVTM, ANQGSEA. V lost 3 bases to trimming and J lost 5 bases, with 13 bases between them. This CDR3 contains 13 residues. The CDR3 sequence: CSVEGAGGETQYF. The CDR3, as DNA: TGCAGCGTTGAGGGGGCAGGGGGGGAGACCCAGTACTTC.

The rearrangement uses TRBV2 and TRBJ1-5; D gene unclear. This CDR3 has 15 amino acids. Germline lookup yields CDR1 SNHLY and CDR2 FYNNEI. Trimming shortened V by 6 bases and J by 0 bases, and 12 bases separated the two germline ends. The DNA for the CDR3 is TGTGCCAGCAGGGCGCGGGATCATAGCAATCAGCCCCAGCATTTT. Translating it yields CASRARDHSNQPQHF.

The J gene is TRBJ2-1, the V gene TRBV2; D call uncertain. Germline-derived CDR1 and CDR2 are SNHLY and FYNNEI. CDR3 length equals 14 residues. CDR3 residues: CAGQAKSSYNEQFF. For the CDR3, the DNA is TGTGCAGGCCAGGCGAAGAGCTCCTACAATGAGCAGTTCTTC.

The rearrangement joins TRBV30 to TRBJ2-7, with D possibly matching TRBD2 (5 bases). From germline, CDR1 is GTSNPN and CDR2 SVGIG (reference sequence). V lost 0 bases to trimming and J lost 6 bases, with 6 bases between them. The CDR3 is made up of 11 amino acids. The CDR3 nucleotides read TGTGCCTGGAGTGTTGGAGGCGAGCAGTACTTC. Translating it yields CAWSVGGEQYF.

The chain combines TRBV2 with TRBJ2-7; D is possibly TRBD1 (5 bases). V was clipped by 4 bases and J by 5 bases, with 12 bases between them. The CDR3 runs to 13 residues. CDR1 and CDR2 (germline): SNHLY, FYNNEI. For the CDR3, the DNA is TGTGCCAGCAGTGTAGACAGAAAAAACGAGCAGTACTTC. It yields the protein CASSVDRKNEQYF.

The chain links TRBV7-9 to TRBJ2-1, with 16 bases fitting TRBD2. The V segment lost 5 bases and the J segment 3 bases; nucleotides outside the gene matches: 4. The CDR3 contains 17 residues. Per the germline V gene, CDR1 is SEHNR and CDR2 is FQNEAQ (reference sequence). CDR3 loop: CASSQGLAGGGYNEQFF. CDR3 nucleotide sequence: TGTGCCAGCAGCCAGGGACTAGCGGGAGGGGGCTACAATGAGCAGTTCTTC.